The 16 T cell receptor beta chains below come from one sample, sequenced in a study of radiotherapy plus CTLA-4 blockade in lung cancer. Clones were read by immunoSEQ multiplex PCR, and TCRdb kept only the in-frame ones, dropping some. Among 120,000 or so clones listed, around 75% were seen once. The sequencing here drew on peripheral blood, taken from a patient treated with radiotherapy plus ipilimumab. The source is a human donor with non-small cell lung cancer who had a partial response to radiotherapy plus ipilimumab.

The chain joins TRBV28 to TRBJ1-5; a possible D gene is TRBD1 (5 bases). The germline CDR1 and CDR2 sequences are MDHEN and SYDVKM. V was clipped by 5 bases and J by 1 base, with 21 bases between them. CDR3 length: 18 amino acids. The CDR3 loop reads CASSPPRSRDSSNQPQHF. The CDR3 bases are TGTGCCAGCAGTCCCCCCCGGAGCAGGGATTCCAGCAATCAGCCCCAGCATTTT. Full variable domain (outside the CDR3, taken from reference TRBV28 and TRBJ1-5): DVKVTQSSRYLVKRTGEKVFLECVQDMDHENMFWYRQDPGLGLRLIYFSYDVKMKEKGDIPEGYSVSREKKERFSLILESASTNQTSMYLCASSPPRSRDSSNQPQHFGDGTRLSIL.

CDR3 nucleotides: TGTGCCAGCAGCTTAGCGGAGGGCTATGGCTACACCTTC. Translated, it gives CASSLAEGYGYTF. V usage is TRBV7-6 and J usage is TRBJ1-2; D not certain. V lost 0 bases and J 4 bases, leaving 6 bases between the germline ends. Germline CDR1 SGHVS, CDR2 FNYEAQ. The CDR3 totals 13 residues.

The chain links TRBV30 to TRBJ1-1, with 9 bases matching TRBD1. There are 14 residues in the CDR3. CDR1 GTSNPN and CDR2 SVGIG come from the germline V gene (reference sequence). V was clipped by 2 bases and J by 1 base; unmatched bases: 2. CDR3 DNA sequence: TGTGCCTGGAGTTCGGGACAGGGGAACACTGAAGCTTTCTTT. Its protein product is CAWSSGQGNTEAFF.

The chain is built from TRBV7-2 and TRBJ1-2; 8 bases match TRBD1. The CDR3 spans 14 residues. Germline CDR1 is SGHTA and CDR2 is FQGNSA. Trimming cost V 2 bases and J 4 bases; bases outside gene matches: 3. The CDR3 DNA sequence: TGTGCCAGCAGCTTACAGGGGGCTGTCTATGGCTACACCTTC. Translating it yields CASSLQGAVYGYTF.

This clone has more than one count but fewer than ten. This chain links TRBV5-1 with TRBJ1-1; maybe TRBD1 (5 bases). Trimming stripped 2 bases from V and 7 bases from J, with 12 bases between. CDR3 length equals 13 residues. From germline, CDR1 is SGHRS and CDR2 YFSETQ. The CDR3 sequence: CASSFWGGDEAFF. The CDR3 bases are TGCGCCAGCAGCTTTTGGGGCGGGGATGAAGCTTTCTTT.

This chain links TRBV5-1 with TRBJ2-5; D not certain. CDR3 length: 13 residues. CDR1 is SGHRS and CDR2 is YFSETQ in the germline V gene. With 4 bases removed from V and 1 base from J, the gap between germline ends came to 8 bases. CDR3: CASSPGGQETQYF. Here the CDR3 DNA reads TGCGCCAGCAGCCCTGGCGGCCAAGAGACCCAGTACTTC.

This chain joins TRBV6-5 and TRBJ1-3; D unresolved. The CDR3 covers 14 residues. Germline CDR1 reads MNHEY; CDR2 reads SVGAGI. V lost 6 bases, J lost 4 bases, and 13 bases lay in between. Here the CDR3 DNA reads TGTGCCAGCAGACCCGGTCTTTTCGGAAACACCATATATTTT. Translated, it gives CASRPGLFGNTIYF.

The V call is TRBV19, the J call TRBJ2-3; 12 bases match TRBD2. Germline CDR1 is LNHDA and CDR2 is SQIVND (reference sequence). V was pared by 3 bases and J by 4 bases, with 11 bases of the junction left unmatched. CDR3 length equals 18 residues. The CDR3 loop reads CASSIQSGLAGRADTQYF. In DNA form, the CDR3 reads TGTGCCAGTAGTATCCAGAGCGGACTAGCGGGAAGGGCAGATACGCAGTATTTT. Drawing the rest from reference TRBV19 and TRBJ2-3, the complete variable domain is DGGITQSPKYLFRKEGQNVTLSCEQNLNHDAMYWYRQDPGQGLRLIYYSQIVNDFQKGDIAEGYSVSREKKESFPLTVTSAQKNPTAFYLCASSIQSGLAGRADTQYFGPGTRLTVL.

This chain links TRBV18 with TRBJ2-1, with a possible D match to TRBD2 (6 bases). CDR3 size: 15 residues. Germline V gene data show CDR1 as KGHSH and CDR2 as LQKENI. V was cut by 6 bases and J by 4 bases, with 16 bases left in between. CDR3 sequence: CASSRGSERYNEQFF. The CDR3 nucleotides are TGTGCCAGCTCTCGGGGGTCGGAGAGGTACAATGAGCAGTTCTTC.

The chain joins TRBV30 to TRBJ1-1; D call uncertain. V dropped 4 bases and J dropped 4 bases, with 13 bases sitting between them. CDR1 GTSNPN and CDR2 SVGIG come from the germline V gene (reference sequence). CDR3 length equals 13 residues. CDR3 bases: TGTGCCTGGAACCGGGGAACGAGCACTGAAGCTTTCTTT. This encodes CAWNRGTSTEAFF.

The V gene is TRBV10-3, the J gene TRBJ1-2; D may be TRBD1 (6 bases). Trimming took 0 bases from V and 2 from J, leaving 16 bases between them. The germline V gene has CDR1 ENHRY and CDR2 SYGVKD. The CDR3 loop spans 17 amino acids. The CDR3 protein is CAISESFVNRENYGYTF. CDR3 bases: TGTGCCATCAGTGAGTCCTTTGTGAACAGGGAAAACTATGGCTACACCTTC.

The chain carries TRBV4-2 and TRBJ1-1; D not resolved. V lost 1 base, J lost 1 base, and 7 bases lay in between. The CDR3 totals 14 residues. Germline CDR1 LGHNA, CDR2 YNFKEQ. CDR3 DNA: TGTGCCAGCAGCCAAGTACGGGGGAACACTGAAGCTTTCTTT. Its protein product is CASSQVRGNTEAFF.

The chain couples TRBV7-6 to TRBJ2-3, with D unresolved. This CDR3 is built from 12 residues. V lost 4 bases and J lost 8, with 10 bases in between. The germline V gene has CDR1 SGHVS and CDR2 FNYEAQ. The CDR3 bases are TGTGCCAGCAGCTGGGCAGCCGGTACGCAGTATTTT. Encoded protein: CASSWAAGTQYF.

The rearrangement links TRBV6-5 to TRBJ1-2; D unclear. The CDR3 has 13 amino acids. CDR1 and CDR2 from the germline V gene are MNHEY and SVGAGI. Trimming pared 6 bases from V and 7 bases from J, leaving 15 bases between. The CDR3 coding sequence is TGTGCCAGCAGCCGCCTCGGGAATTCTGGCTACACCTTC. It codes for CASSRLGNSGYTF.

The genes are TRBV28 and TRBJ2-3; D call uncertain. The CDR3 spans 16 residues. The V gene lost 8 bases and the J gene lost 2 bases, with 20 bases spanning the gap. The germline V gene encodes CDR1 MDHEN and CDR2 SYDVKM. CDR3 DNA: TGTGCCAGCCGCCTATCCCGAAACCTCAACACAGATACGCAGTATTTT. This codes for CASRLSRNLNTDTQYF.

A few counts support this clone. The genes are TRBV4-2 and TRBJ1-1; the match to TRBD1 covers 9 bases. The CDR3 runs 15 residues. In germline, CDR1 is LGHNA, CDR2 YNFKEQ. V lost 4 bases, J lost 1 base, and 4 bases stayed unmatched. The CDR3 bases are TGTGCCAGCAGCCGATACAGGGGGCAGAACACTGAAGCTTTCTTT. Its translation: CASSRYRGQNTEAFF.